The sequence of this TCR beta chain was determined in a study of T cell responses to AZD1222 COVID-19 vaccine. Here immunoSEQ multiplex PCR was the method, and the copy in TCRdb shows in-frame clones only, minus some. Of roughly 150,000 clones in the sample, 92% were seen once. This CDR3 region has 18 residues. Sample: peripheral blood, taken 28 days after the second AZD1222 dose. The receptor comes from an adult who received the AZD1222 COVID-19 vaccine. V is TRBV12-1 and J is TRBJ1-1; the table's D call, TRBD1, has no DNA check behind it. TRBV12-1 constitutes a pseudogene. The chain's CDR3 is CASSFAGTGDSGRTEAFF. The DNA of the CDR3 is TGTGCCAGCAGCTTTGCGGGGACAGGGGATTCCGGGAGGACTGAAGCTTTCTTT.